Each of the 23 T cell receptor beta chains below was sequenced from the same sample in a study of blood T cell repertoires in COVID-19. The data were produced by immunoSEQ multiplex PCR, yet TCRdb's version contains in-frame clones alone and is incomplete. Among some 300,000 clones listed, about 87% were seen once. Material: peripheral blood. The source of these receptors is a woman in her forties or fifties with COVID-19, enrolled during active disease.

This clone has just one count. The chain's CDR3 is CASSRLDGEQFF. For the CDR3, the DNA is TGTGCCAGCAGTCGACTAGATGGTGAGCAGTTCTTC. The gene calls are TRBV12-3 or TRBV12-4 and TRBJ2-1; D might be TRBD2 (6 bases). Trimming left V 5 bases short and J 9 bases short, with 11 bases between. CDR3 length equals 12 residues.

The chain uses TRBV4-2 and TRBJ2-2, with 10 bases identical to TRBD2. V dropped 1 base and J dropped 5; count of bases not matched to a gene: 10. The CDR3 sequence is 18 residues long. The germline gives CDR1 LGHNA, CDR2 YNFKEQ. In DNA form, the CDR3 reads TGTGCCAGCAGCCAAGTTTGGACAGCGGGAGGGAGGACCGGGGAGCTGTTTTTT. Amino acid sequence: CASSQVWTAGGRTGELFF.

The chain carries TRBV5-1 and TRBJ2-3, with 11 bases identical to TRBD2. J gave up 2 bases and V 4 bases, and 6 bases lay outside the gene matches. This CDR3 region has 16 residues. The germline gives CDR1 SGHRS, CDR2 YFSETQ. The DNA of the CDR3 is TGCGCCAGCAGCAGATTAGCGGGAGGGGACACAGATACGCAGTATTTT. Its translation is CASSRLAGGDTDTQYF.

The chain joins TRBV14 to TRBJ1-2; 8 bases line up with TRBD1. J gave up 8 bases and V 5 bases, and 7 bases lay outside the gene matches. Germline V lookup: CDR1 SGHDN, CDR2 FVKESK. This CDR3 spans 13 amino acids. Here the CDR3 DNA reads TGTGCCAGCAGCGGACAGGGCTCACAAGGCTACACCTTC. As protein: CASSGQGSQGYTF.

The CDR3 DNA is TGTGCTAGTGGTTTGGTAATACAGGGTAAAACTGAAGCTTTCTTT. This translates into CASGLVIQGKTEAFF. V and J are TRBV12-5 and TRBJ1-1, with D tentatively TRBD1 (6 bases). Germline V gene lookup returns CDR1 LGHNT and CDR2 FRNRAP. This CDR3 comprises 15 residues. Trimming removed 0 bases at V and 5 bases at J, with 13 bases between.

The chain carries TRBV3-1 (or the pseudogene TRBV3-2) and TRBJ2-3; possibly TRBD1 for D (6 bases). V was cut by 11 bases and J by 0 bases, with 12 bases left in between. The V gene's germline CDR1 is LGHDT and CDR2 YNNKEL (reference sequence). The CDR3 spans 13 residues. The CDR3 DNA reads as TGTGCCGCTCGAGGGGGAAGCACAGATACGCAGTATTTT. This translates into CAARGGSTDTQYF.

The chain uses TRBV30 and TRBJ2-1; D possibly corresponds to TRBD2 (5 bases). V gave up 0 bases and J gave up 4 bases, with 13 bases separating them. The CDR3 runs to 15 residues. Germline V CDR1 and CDR2: GTSNPN, SVGIG (reference sequence). The CDR3 DNA follows: TGTGCCTGGAGTGTAGACTACCGGAGATACAATGAGCAGTTCTTC. Residues: CAWSVDYRRYNEQFF.

The chain is built from TRBV30 and TRBJ1-5; D unresolved. This CDR3 is built from 15 residues. In germline, CDR1 is GTSNPN, CDR2 SVGIG (reference sequence). V gave up 3 bases and J gave up 0 bases, with 12 bases separating them. CDR3 nucleotides: TGTGCCTGGAGATCATCAGGAATTAGCAATCAGCCCCAGCATTTT. This sequence encodes CAWRSSGISNQPQHF.

This clone was found a few times. This chain uses TRBV7-9 with TRBJ1-5; the D gene is possibly TRBD1 (6 bases). The CDR3 is made up of 14 amino acids. In germline, CDR1 is SEHNR, CDR2 FQNEAQ (reference sequence). The germline V and J ends were trimmed by 5 bases and 4 bases, with 12 bases remaining between them. The CDR3 coding sequence is TGTGCCAGCAGCCTTACAGGGATGAATCAGCCCCAGCATTTT. Translated: CASSLTGMNQPQHF.

The chain has TRBV10-3 and TRBJ2-3; TRBD2 is a possible D gene (6 bases). V shed 2 bases and J shed 2 bases, with 14 bases lying between them. Germline V gives CDR1 ENHRY, CDR2 SYGVKD. The CDR3 has 16 residues. Written as DNA, the CDR3 is TGTGCCATCAGTGAGAAGGAGGGCCGTATCACAGATACGCAGTATTTT. Protein product: CAISEKEGRITDTQYF.

This sequence joins TRBV9 and TRBJ2-7, with unresolved D. The V and J ends lost 3 bases and 12 bases respectively, with 13 bases between them. Germline V CDR1 and CDR2: SGDLS, YYNGEE. The CDR3 covers 11 residues. The CDR3 region is CASSAGGKVYF. In DNA, the CDR3 is TGTGCCAGCAGCGCGGGTGGCAAGGTGTACTTC.

V is TRBV27 and J is TRBJ2-1, with TRBD1 as a possible D gene (5 bases). V was cut by 6 bases and J by 5 bases, with 11 bases left in between. The germline gives CDR1 MNHEY, CDR2 SMNVEV (reference sequence). The CDR3 extends over 13 amino acids. Here the CDR3 DNA reads TGTGCCAGCAGCTATGGACAACACAATGAGCAGTTCTTC. Translated: CASSYGQHNEQFF.

V usage is TRBV5-4 and J usage is TRBJ2-1; D perhaps matches TRBD2 (7 bases). Trimming left V 0 bases short and J 7 bases short, with 17 bases between. The CDR3 spans 16 residues. CDR1 SGHNT and CDR2 YYREEE come from the germline V gene (reference sequence). CDR3 DNA: TGTGCCAGCAGCTTGGAAGGGGGAGGGCCAACTAATGAGCAGTTCTTC. Protein product: CASSLEGGGPTNEQFF.

The chain couples TRBV9 to TRBJ2-3; TRBD1 matches 8 bases. V was pared by 3 bases and J by 6 bases, with 3 bases of the junction left unmatched. Germline assignment: CDR1 SGDLS and CDR2 YYNGEE. This CDR3 comprises 13 residues. The DNA for the CDR3 is TGTGCCAGCAGCGCAGGGGGCGGCGATACGCAGTATTTT. Translated, it gives CASSAGGGDTQYF.

The chain joins TRBV19 to TRBJ1-2; D remains unclear. Germline V lookup: CDR1 LNHDA, CDR2 SQIVND (reference sequence). CDR3 length equals 13 residues. The V end lost 0 bases, the J end lost 2 bases, and 4 bases lay between the germline ends. CDR3 residues: CASSIDPNYGYTF. For the CDR3, the DNA is TGTGCCAGTAGTATAGACCCGAACTATGGCTACACCTTC.

This clone was picked up one time. In nucleotides, the CDR3 is TGTGCCAGCTCACCAAGAGTCAACCGGGTCAATGAGCAGTTCTTC. As protein: CASSPRVNRVNEQFF. This chain links TRBV18 with TRBJ2-1; D gene uncertain. Per germline, CDR1 KGHSH and CDR2 LQKENI. The CDR3 runs 15 residues. V was pared by 2 bases and J by 6 bases, with 14 bases between.

The chain combines TRBV30 with TRBJ1-5; D is possibly TRBD1 (6 bases). Germline V gives CDR1 GTSNPN, CDR2 SVGIG (reference sequence). V dropped 2 bases and J dropped 3 bases, with 14 bases sitting between them. CDR3 length: 15 amino acids. In DNA, the CDR3 is TGTGCCTGGAGTTCTCGGGACACCCACAATCAGCCCCAGCATTTT. This encodes CAWSSRDTHNQPQHF. Full variable domain (rest looked up from reference TRBV30 and TRBJ1-5): SQTIHQWPATLVQPVGSPLSLECTVEGTSNPNLYWYRQAAGRGLQLLFYSVGIGQISSEVPQNLSASRPQDRQFILSSKKLLLSDSGFYLCAWSSRDTHNQPQHFGDGTRLSIL.

This chain joins TRBV24-1 and TRBJ2-1; 8 bases fit TRBD1. In germline, CDR1 is KGHDR, CDR2 SFDVKD. V shed 8 bases and J 8 bases; nucleotides not matched to a gene: 10. This CDR3 has 14 residues. The CDR3 DNA reads TGTGCCACCAAGGACAGGGAAGAGTGGGATGAGCAGTTCTTC. Amino acids: CATKDREEWDEQFF.

The gene calls are TRBV6-6 and TRBJ1-2, with 7 bases lining up with TRBD1. Trimming removed 5 bases from V and 4 bases from J; junction bases left unmatched: 16. CDR1 is MNHNY and CDR2 is SVGAGI in the germline V gene (reference sequence). The CDR3 runs to 17 residues. The CDR3 region has the DNA TGTGCCAGCAGTCGACAGGGTTCGGACAGCATCTTCTATGGCTACACCTTC. It is translated as CASSRQGSDSIFYGYTF.

This clone was seen only a few times. This chain joins TRBV5-1 and TRBJ2-1, with TRBD1 identical over 8 bases. Per germline, CDR1 SGHRS and CDR2 YFSETQ. The CDR3 loop spans 14 amino acids. V was pared by 4 bases and J by 5 bases, with 5 bases of the junction left unmatched. CDR3 in amino acids: CASSPRGRDNEQFF. The CDR3 nucleotides read TGCGCCAGCAGCCCCAGGGGGCGGGACAATGAGCAGTTCTTC.

This chain connects TRBV10-3 to TRBJ2-7, with 15 positions matching TRBD2. Germline lookup yields CDR1 ENHRY and CDR2 SYGVKD. The CDR3 contains 16 residues. The J segment lost 4 bases and the V segment lost 3 bases, leaving 4 bases of the junction unmatched. The DNA of the CDR3 is TGTGCCATCAGTGATCAGGGACTAGCGGGAGGTTACGAGCAGTACTTC. This codes for CAISDQGLAGGYEQYF.

V usage is TRBV29-1 and J usage is TRBJ1-1, with D possibly TRBD1 on 5 matching bases. Germline CDR1 reads SQVTM; CDR2 reads ANQGSEA. V shed 1 base and J shed 2 bases, with 8 bases lying between them. The CDR3 sequence is 13 residues long. The CDR3 sequence is CSVEATANTEAFF. In DNA form, the CDR3 reads TGCAGCGTTGAAGCGACAGCTAACACTGAAGCTTTCTTT. Full variable domain (remainder filled in from reference TRBV29-1 and TRBJ1-1): SAVISQKPSRDICQRGTSLTIQCQVDSQVTMMFWYRQQPGQSLTLIATANQGSEATYESGFVIDKFPISRPNLTFSTLTVSNMSPEDSSIYLCSVEATANTEAFFGQGTRLTVV.

The chain employs TRBV9 and TRBJ2-3, with no clear D. Germline V gives CDR1 SGDLS, CDR2 YYNGEE. The length of the CDR3 is 14 residues. V was shortened by 0 bases and J by 2 bases, with 7 bases between the two germline ends. As DNA, the CDR3 is TGTGCCAGCAGCGTAGTTCAGAACACAGATACGCAGTATTTT. Its translation: CASSVVQNTDTQYF.